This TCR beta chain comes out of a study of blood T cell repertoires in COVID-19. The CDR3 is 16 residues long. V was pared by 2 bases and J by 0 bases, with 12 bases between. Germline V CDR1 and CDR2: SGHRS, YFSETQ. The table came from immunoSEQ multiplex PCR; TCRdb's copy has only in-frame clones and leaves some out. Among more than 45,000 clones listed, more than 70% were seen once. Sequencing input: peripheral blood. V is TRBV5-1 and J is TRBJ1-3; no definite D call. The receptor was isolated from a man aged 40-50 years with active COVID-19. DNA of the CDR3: TGCGCCAGCAGCTTCTATGGGGAGAGCTCTGGAAACACCATATATTTT. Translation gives CASSFYGESSGNTIYF.